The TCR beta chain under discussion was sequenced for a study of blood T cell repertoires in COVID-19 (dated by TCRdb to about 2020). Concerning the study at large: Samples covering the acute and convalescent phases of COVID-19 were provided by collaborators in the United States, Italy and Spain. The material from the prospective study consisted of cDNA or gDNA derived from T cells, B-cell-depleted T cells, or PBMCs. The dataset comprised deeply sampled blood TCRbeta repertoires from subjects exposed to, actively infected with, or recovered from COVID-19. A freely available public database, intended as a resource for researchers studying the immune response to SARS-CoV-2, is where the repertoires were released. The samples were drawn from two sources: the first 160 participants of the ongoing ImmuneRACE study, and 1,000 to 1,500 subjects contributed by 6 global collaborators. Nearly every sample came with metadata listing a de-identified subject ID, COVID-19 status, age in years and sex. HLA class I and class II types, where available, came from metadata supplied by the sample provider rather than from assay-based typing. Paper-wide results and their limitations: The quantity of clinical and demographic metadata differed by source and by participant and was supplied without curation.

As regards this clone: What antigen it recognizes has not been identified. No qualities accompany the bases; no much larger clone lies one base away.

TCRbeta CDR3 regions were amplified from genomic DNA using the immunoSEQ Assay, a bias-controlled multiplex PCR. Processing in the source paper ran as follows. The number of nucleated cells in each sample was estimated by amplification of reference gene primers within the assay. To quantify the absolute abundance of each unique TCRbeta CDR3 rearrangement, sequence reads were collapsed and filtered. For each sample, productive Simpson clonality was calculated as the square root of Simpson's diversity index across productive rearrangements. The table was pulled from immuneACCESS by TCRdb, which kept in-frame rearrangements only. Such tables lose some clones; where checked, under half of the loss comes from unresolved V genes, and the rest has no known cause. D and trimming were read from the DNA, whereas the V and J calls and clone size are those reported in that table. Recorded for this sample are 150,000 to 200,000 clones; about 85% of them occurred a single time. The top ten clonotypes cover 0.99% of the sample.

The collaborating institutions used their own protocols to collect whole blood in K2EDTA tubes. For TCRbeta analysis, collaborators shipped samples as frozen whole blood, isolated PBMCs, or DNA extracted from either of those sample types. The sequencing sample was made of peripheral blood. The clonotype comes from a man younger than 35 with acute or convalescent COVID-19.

The encoded CDR3 is CASSPGSSYEQYV. The nucleotides are TGTGCCAGCTCACCGGGCAGTTCCTACGAGCAGTACGTC. Recombination joined TRBV18 with TRBJ2-7, with the D gene not confidently named. According to the germline V gene, CDR1 reads KGHSH and CDR2 reads LQKENI. The CDR3 has 13 amino acids, counting the end cysteine and valine. Only the CDR3 part of the read is kept: 39 bases, read in frame from the first base. Cut back by 3 bases and 1 base, the V and J ends lie 7 bases apart.